This T cell receptor (beta chain) was recorded in a study of blood T cell repertoires in COVID-19. Looking at the study overall: The United States, Italy and Spain supplied acute and convalescent COVID-19 samples. Sources were T cells, B-cell-depleted T cells, or PBMCs; the material itself was cDNA or gDNA.

In the study's own analysis: Estimation of nucleated cell counts relied on the amplification of reference gene primers. Here immunoSEQ multiplex PCR was the method, and the copy in TCRdb shows in-frame clones only, minus some. V and J calls and clone size are given by that table; D and trimming were obtained from the DNA. The sample lists some 130,000 clones; 60% to 75% were seen once. Germline loops: CDR1 LNHDA, CDR2 SQIVND (reference sequence). V was clipped by 3 bases and J by 4 bases, with 9 bases between them. CDR3 length: 13 amino acids. Sequenced sample: peripheral blood. This chain connects TRBV19 to TRBJ1-1; D gene uncertain. This sequence was found in a woman between 65 and 79 years old with acute or convalescent COVID-19. The CDR3 region has the DNA TGTGCCAGTAGTATCGTTGGGAGCACTGAAGCTTTCTTT. Its translation: CASSIVGSTEAFF.